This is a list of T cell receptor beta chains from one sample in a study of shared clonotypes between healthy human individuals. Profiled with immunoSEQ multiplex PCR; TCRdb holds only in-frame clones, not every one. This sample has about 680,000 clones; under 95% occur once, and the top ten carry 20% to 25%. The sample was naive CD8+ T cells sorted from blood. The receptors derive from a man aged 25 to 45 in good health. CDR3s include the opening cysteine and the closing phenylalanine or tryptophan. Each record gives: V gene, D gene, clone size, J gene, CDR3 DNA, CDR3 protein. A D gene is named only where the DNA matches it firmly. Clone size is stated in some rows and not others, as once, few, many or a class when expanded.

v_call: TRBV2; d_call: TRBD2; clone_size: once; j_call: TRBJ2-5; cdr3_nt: TGTGCCAGCAGGCTGCGGACTAGCGTTAAAGAGACCCAGTACTTC; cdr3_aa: CASRLRTSVKETQYF
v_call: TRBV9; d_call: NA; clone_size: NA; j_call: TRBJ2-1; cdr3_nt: TGTGCCAGCAGCGGGACCCTTTACAATGAGCAGTTCTTC; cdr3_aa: CASSGTLYNEQFF
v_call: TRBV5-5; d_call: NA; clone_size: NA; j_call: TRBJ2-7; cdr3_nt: TGTGCCAGCAGCCTCAGGGCTACCTACGAGCAGTACTTC; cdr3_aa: CASSLRATYEQYF
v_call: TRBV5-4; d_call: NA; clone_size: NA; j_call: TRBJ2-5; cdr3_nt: TGTGCCAGCAGCTTTGGGGGCAGAGAAGAGACCCAGTACTTC; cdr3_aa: CASSFGGREETQYF
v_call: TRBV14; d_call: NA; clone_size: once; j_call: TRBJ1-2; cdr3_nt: TGTGCCAGCAGCCAAGATTTTGCGGGGGCGCGTGGCTACACCTTC; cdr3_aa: CASSQDFAGARGYTF
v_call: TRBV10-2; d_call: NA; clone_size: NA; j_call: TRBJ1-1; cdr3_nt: TGCGCCAGCAGTGAGTACAGGGCATTTGAAGCTTTCTTT; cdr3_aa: CASSEYRAFEAFF
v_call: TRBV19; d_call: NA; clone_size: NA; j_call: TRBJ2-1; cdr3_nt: TGTGCCAGTAGTGCCGGCCCCGGGAGCTACAATGAGCAGTTCTTC; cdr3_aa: CASSAGPGSYNEQFF
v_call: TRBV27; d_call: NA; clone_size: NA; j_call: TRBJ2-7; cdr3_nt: TGTGCCAGCAGTTTTCAGGGGTCAAACGAGCAGTACTTC; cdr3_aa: CASSFQGSNEQYF
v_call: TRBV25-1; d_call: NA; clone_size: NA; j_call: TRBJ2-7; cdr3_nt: TGTGCCAGCAGTTCTAGACAGGCCCTCGACGAGCAGTACTTC; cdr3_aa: CASSSRQALDEQYF
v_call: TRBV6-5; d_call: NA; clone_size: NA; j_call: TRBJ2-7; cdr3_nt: TGTGCCAGCAGTTACTCCTTGGACACCTCCTACGAGCAGTACTTC; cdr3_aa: CASSYSLDTSYEQYF
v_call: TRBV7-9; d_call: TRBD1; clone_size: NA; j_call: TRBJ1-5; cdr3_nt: TGTGCCAGCAGCCCCCGGGACAGGGGCCAGCCCCAGCATTTT; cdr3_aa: CASSPRDRGQPQHF
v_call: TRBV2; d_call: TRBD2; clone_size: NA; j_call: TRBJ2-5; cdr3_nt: TGTGCCAGCAGTACCAGACTAGCGCAAGAGACCCAGTACTTC; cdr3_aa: CASSTRLAQETQYF
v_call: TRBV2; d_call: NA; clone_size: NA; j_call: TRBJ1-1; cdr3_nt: TGTGCCAGCAGTGAAGCAACAGGGCTTTTGACTGAAGCTTTCTTT; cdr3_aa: CASSEATGLLTEAFF
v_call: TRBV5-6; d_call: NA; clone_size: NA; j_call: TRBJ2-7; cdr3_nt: TGTGCCAGCAGATCACAGGGTGGGGTCTCCTACGAGCAGTACTTC; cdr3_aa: CASRSQGGVSYEQYF
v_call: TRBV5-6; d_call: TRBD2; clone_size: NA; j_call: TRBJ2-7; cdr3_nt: TGTGCCAGCAGCCCGAGACTAGCAGAAGGACAGCAGTACTTC; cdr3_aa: CASSPRLAEGQQYF
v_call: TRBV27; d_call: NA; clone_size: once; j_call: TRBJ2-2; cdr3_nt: TGTGCCAGCAGTCTCGGCCAGAGGTGGGGCACCGGGGAGCTGTTTTTT; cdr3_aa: CASSLGQRWGTGELFF
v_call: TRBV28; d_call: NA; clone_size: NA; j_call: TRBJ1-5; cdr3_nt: TGTGCCAGCAGTCCCCGGGTTAGCAATCAGCCCCAGCATTTT; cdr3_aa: CASSPRVSNQPQHF
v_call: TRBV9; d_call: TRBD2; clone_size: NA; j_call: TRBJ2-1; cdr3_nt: TGTGCCAGCAGCGTAGAAAGCGGGAGGGGTTATGAGCAGTTCTTC; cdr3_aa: CASSVESGRGYEQFF
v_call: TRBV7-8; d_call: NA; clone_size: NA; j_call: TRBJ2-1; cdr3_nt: TGTGCCAGCAGCTTAGTAGAGAGCAACTCCTACAATGAGCAGTTCTTC; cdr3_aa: CASSLVESNSYNEQFF
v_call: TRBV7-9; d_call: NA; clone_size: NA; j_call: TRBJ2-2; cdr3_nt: TGTGCCAGCAGCCGTAACACCGGGGAGCTGTTTTTT; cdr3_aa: CASSRNTGELFF
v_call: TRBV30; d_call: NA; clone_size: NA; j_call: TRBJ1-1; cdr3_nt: TGTGCCTGGAGTTTCGCAGGGCAGGGGCCTGAAGCTTTCTTT; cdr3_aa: CAWSFAGQGPEAFF
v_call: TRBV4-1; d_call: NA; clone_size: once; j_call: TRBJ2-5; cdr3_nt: TGCGCCAGCACGTCGCTGCCAGGAGAGACCCAGTACTTC; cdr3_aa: CASTSLPGETQYF
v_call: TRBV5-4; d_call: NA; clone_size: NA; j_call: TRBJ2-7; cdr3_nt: TGTGCCAGCAGTTGGGGAAAGTCCTACGAGCAGTACTTC; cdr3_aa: CASSWGKSYEQYF
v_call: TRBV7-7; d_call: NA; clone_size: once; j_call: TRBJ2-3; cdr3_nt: TGTGCTAGCAGCTTAGCAAAAGTAGATACGCAGTATTTT; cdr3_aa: CASSLAKVDTQYF
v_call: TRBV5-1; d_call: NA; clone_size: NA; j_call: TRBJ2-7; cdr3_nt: TGCGCCAGCAGCTTGGAGCGGCAGGGAGCCTACGAGCAGTACTTC; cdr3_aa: CASSLERQGAYEQYF
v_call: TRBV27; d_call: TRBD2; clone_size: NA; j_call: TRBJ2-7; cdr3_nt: TGTGCCAGCAGTTTATCGTCGGGAGGATATCGACGCGAGCAGTACTTC; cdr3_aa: CASSLSSGGYRREQYF
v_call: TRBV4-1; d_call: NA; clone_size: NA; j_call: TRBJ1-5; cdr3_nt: TGCGCCAGCAGCCAAGATATTCGGGGCAGTCAGCCCCAGCATTTT; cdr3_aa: CASSQDIRGSQPQHF
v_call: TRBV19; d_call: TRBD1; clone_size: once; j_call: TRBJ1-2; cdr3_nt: TGTGCCAGTAGTCCCTTTGACAGGGGCTATGGCTACACCTTC; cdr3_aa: CASSPFDRGYGYTF
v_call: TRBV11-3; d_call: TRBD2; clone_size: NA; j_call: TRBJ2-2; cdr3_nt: TGTGCCAGCAGCCCGGTGCGGGGGGCCAAGAACACCGGGGAGCTGTTTTTT; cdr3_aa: CASSPVRGAKNTGELFF
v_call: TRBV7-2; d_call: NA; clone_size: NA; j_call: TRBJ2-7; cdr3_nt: TGTGCCAGCAGCGCCTCCTCCTACGAGCAGTACTTC; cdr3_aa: CASSASSYEQYF
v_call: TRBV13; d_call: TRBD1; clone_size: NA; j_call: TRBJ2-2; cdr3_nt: TGTGCCAGCAGCTTACAGGGGGCGGGCACCGGGGAGCTGTTTTTT; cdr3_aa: CASSLQGAGTGELFF
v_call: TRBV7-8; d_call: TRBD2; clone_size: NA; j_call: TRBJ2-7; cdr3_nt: TGTGCCAGCAGCCTTAACGGCTTGTCCGGGACTAGGGCCTACGAGCAGTACTTC; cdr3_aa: CASSLNGLSGTRAYEQYF
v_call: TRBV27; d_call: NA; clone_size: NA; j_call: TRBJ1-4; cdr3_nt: TGTGCCAGCAGTTTAATGGGGGGAAGGGAAAAACTGTTTTTT; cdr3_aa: CASSLMGGREKLFF
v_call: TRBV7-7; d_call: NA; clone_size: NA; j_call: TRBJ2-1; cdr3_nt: TGTGCTAGCAGCTTAGGCGGGTCCTACAATGAGCAGTTCTTC; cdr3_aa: CASSLGGSYNEQFF
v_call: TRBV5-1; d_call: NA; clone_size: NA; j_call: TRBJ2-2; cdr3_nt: TGCGCCAGCAGCTTGAATCGGGACTCGAACACCGGGGAGCTGTTTTTT; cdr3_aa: CASSLNRDSNTGELFF
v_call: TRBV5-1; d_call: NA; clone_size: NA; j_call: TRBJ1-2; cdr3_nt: TGCGCCAGCAGTCAGCAGGGTGAAGGCTACACCTTC; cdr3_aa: CASSQQGEGYTF
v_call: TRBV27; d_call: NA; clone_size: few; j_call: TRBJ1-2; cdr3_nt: TGTGCCAGCAGTTCCATCGACACCTATGGCTACACCTTC; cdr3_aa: CASSSIDTYGYTF
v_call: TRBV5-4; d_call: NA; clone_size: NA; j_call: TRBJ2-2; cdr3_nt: TGTGCCAGCAGCCGGCCCACGGGAGATCACGGGGAGCTGTTTTTT; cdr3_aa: CASSRPTGDHGELFF
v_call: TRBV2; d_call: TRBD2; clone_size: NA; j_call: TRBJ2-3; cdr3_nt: TGTGCCAGACCGCCAGCCCAGGGACTAGCGGGAGGGGCAGATACGCAGTATTTT; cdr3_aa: CARPPAQGLAGGADTQYF
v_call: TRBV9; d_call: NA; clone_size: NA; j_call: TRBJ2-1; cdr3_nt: TGTGCCAGCAGATCCCCGGAGTCCTACAATGAGCAGTTCTTC; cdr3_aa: CASRSPESYNEQFF
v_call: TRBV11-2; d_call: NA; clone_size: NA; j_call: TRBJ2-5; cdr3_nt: TGTGCCAGCAGAAGGTCCGGAGGACAAGAGACCCAGTACTTC; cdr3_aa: CASRRSGGQETQYF
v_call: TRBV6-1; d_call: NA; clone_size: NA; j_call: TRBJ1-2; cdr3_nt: TGTGCCAGCAGTGAAATCGGACGATCGGGCCTCGGTGCCTACACCTTC; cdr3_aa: CASSEIGRSGLGAYTF
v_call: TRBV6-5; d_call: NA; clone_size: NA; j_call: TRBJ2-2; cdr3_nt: TGTGCCAGCAGTGCAGGGGGCGGGGGCACCGGGGAGCTGTTTTTT; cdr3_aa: CASSAGGGGTGELFF
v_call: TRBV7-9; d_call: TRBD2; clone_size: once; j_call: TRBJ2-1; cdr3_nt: TGTGCCAGCAGCTTCTTGGCGGGAGGGCTCGAGCAGTTCTTC; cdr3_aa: CASSFLAGGLEQFF
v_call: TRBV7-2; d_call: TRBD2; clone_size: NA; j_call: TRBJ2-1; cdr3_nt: TGTGCCAGCATTACTAGCGGGCCCTACAATGAGCAGTTCTTC; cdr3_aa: CASITSGPYNEQFF
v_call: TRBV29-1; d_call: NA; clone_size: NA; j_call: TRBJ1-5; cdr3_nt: TGCAGCGTTAGAGACCTGTATAGCAATCAGCCCCAGCATTTT; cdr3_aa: CSVRDLYSNQPQHF
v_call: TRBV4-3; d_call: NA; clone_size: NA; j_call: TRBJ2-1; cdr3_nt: TGCGCCAGCAGCCAAGATCGTATGGGGGGCTCCTACAATGAGCAGTTCTTC; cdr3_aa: CASSQDRMGGSYNEQFF
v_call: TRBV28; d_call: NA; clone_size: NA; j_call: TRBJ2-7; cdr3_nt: TGTGCCACCTGTCTAGACAACTCCTACGAGCAGTACTTC; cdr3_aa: CATCLDNSYEQYF
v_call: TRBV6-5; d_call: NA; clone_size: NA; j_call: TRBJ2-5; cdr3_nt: TGTGCCAGCAGTTACTCGATGGGCGGCGCAGAGACCCAGTACTTC; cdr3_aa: CASSYSMGGAETQYF
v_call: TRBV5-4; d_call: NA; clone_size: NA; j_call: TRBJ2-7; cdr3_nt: TGTGCCAGCAGGCCCTCGGCGGGCCTCGGCCACGAGCAGTACTTC; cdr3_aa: CASRPSAGLGHEQYF
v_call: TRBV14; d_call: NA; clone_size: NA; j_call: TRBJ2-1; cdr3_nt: TGTGCCAGCAGCCAGGGGCTTGGGAGGTACAATGAGCAGTTCTTC; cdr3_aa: CASSQGLGRYNEQFF
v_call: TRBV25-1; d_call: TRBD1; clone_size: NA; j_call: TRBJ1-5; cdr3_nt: TGTGCCAGCAGTGGACAGGGGGCCAGTCAGCCCCAGCATTTT; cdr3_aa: CASSGQGASQPQHF
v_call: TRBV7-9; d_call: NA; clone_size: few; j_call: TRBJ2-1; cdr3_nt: TGTGCCAGCAGCTTCCCAGCGTTGGGGGATTCCTACAATGAGCAGTTCTTC; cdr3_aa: CASSFPALGDSYNEQFF
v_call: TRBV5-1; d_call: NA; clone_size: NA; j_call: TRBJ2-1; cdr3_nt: TGCGCCAGCAGCTATTCAGGACAGTTAGGTCTGTTCAATGAGCAGTTCTTC; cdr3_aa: CASSYSGQLGLFNEQFF
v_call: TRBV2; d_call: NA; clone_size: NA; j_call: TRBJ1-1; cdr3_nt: TGTGCCAGCAGTTACCAGGGGTTGACTGAAGCTTTCTTT; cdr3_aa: CASSYQGLTEAFF